This T cell receptor beta chain is from a study of TIL therapy for anti-PD-1-resistant metastatic lung cancer. The V end was cut by 1 base, the J end by 1 base, with 15 bases between. This CDR3 region has 17 residues. Germline CDR1 SGHVS, CDR2 FQNEAQ. Described time point: pre-treatment sample, taken before nivolumab and TIL therapy. Sequencing used immunoSEQ v3. Sequenced by immunoSEQ multiplex PCR; TCRdb stores in-frame clones only, minus some. In the table there are around 50,000 clones, more than 60% of which are singletons. The chain combines TRBV7-8 with TRBJ2-3; either TRBD1 or TRBD2 may supply D (6 bases each). This receptor was obtained from a person aged 30 to 80 with non-small cell lung cancer. Specimen: blood, collected at baseline. The DNA for the CDR3 is TGTGCCAGCAGCTTAGGGGCCCGGGGGCAGGGCACAGATACGCAGTATTTT. Its translation: CASSLGARGQGTDTQYF.